The table lists the clone carrying this T cell receptor (beta chain) with many counts. The antigen is not known. Those patients with uncontrolled infection, other autoimmune disease, pregnancy or lactation were excluded. Thyroid ultrasound and orbital computed tomography, with clinical symptoms and serum thyroxine and TRAb, informed diagnoses. Out of less than 12 ml of fresh peripheral blood came the PBMCs. What was amplified from RNA transcripts were TCR beta CDR3 regions. Researchers ran a first-round RT-PCR on the TCR CDR3 using the HTBI primer set. MiXCR, applied by TCRdb to the multiplex PCR reads, yields one record per CDR3 protein. Of approximately 330,000 distinct CDR3 sequences in the sample, 18% are singletons; the top ten hold about 53%. The data originate from a study of T cells in Graves' hyperthyroidism and ophthalmopathy. The study's findings and limits: A model of 13 V-J features distinguished ophthalmopathy from stable hyperthyroidism.

This TCR came from a woman aged 50 to 60 with Graves' hyperthyroidism. Material: blood.

CDR3 DNA sequence: TGCAGTGCTCACCCCTGGGGGTTCGGCACTGAAGCTTTCTTT. Translated, it gives CSAHPWGFGTEAFF. The rearrangement uses TRBV20-1 and TRBJ1-1, with D possibly matching TRBD1 (5 bases). V was clipped by 5 bases and J by 4 bases, with 17 bases between them. This CDR3 spans 14 amino acids. The germline CDR1 and CDR2 sequences are DFQATT and SNEGSKA (reference sequence).